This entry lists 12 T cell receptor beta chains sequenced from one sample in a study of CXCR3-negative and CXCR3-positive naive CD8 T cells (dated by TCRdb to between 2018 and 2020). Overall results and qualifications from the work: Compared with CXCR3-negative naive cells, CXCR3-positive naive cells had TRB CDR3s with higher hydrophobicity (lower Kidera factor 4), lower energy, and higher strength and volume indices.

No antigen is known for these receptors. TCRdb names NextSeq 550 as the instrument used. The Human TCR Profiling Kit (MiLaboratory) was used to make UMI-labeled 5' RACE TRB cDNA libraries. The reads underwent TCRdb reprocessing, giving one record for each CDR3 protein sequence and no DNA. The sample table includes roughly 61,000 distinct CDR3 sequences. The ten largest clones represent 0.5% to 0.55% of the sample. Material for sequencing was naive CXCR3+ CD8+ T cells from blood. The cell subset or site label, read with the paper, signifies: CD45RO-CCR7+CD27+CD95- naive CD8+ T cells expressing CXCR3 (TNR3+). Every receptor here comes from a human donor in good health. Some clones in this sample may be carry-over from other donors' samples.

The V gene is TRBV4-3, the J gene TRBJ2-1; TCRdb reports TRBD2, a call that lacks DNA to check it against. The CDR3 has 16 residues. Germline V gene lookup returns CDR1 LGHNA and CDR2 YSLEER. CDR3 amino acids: CASSQEIAGGGDEQFF.

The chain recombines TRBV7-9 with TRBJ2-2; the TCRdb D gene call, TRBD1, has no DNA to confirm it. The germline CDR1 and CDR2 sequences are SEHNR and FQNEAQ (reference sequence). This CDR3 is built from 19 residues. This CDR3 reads CASNSVRGSNRGNTGELFF.

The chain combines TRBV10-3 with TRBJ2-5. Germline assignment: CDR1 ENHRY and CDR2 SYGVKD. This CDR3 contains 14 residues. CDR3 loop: CATSESQSQETQYF.

This chain's CDR3 is CASSQDRGLGEKLFF. The genes are TRBV4-3 and TRBJ1-4; the D call of TRBD1 rests on TCRdb alone, since no DNA is present to check it. Germline-derived CDR1 and CDR2 are LGHNA and YSLEER. The CDR3 is 15 residues long.

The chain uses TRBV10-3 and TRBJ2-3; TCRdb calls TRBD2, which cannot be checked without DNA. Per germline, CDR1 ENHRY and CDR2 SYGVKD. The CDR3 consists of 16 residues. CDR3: CAISVFAGGGTDTQYF.

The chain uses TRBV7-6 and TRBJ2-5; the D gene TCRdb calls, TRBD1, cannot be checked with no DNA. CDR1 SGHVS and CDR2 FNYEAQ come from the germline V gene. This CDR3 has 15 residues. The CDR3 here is CASSFGASLWETQYF. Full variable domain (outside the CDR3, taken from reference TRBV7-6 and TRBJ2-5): GAGVSQSPRYKVTKRGQDVALRCDPISGHVSLYWYRQALGQGPEFLTYFNYEAQQDKSGLPNDRFSAERPEGSISTLTIQRTEQRDSAMYRCASSFGASLWETQYFGPGTRLLVL.

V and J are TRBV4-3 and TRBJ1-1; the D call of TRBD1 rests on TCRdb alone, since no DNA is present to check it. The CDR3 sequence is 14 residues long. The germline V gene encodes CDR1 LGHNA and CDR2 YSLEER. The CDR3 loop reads CASSPTRGRTEAFF.

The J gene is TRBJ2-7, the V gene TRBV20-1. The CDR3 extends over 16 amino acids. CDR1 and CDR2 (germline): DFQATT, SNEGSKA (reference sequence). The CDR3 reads CSARDLLAGFLYEQYF.

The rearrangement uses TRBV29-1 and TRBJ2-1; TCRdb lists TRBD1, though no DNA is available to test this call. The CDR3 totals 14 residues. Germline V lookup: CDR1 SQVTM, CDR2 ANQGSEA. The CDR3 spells CSGLGGTGYNEQFF.

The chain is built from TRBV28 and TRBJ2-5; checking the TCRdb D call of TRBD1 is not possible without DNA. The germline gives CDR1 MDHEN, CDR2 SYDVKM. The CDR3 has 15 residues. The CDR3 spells CASSPGTGLGETQYF.

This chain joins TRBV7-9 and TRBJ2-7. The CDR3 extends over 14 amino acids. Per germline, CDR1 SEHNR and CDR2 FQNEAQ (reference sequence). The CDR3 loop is CASSLVSTAYEQYF.

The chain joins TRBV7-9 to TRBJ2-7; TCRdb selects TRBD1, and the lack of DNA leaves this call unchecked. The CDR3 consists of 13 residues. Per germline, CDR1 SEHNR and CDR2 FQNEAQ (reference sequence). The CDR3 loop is CASTPGGSYEQYF.